This T cell receptor beta chain was found in a study of CD8 T cells in Susac syndrome. V was pared by 3 bases and J by 7 bases, with 12 bases of the junction left unmatched. The CDR3 length is 17 residues. Per germline, CDR1 MNHEY and CDR2 SMNVEV (reference sequence). TEMRA cells were enriched by FACS, and CD4+ and CD8+ T cells were negatively isolated. With random hexamers, reverse transcription was performed on about 0.5 to 1 ug of RNA. TCRdb reanalysed the immunoSEQ multiplex PCR reads using MiXCR and keeps one entry per CDR3 protein. The table has fewer than 300,000 distinct CDR3 sequences, 70% to 90% seen once.

This TCR came from a human donor with multiple sclerosis. This chain joins TRBV27 and TRBJ2-2; TRBD1 aligns across 9 bases. The sequenced material came from CD8+ T cells from PBMCs. CDR3 in DNA: TGTGCCAGCAGTTTGGTGCAGGGACAGGGTGTCGACGGGGAGCTGTTTTTT. Its translation: CASSLVQGQGVDGELFF.